This entry is about one TCR beta chain. Its specificity is unknown. The data derive from a study of blood T cells in healthy people across ages. Study summary: About one barcoded beta molecule per two T cells came from capture by template switching. Study-level findings and limits: Measured against age, TCR beta diversity per million T cells decreased in a roughly linear manner. Greater diversity and more naive CD4+ cells were seen in long-lived donors than in aged donors. Underestimates were what the diversity estimates from one million T cells were considered to be.

The length of the CDR3 is 16 residues. Germline V lookup: CDR1 MGHDK, CDR2 SYGVNS. V was pared by 2 bases and J by 1 base, with 14 bases between. A sample-barcoded 5' primer and a J-beta primer mix were used in a second PCR of roughly 7 to 11 cycles. Each CDR3 protein is one row after TCRdb ran MiXCR on the 5' RACE reads. This table holds about 1.8 million distinct CDR3 sequences, around half found once. This chain links TRBV25-1 with TRBJ1-1; D call uncertain. The sequence came from a middle-aged woman in good health. The sequencing input was blood. Here the CDR3 DNA reads TGTGCCAGCAGTGAAGACCTGGGAGGAGGGAACACTGAAGCTTTCTTT. It yields the protein CASSEDLGGGNTEAFF.